The present T cell receptor beta chain was sequenced within a study of blood T cell repertoires in COVID-19. V was trimmed by 0 bases and J by 4 bases, leaving 12 bases between them. CDR3 length equals 15 residues. Per germline, CDR1 SGHRS and CDR2 YFSETQ. Assay used: immunoSEQ multiplex PCR; TCRdb lists only in-frame clones, some missing. The sample lists some 210,000 clones, approximately 88% occurring once. This TCR was recovered from a man aged 55 to 70 who had recovered from COVID-19. Sequencing used peripheral blood. The chain links TRBV5-1 to TRBJ2-3; D is possibly TRBD2 (5 bases). CDR3 protein: CASSLVRGRADTQYF. CDR3 DNA: TGCGCCAGCAGCTTGGTTCGGGGTCGGGCAGATACGCAGTATTTT.